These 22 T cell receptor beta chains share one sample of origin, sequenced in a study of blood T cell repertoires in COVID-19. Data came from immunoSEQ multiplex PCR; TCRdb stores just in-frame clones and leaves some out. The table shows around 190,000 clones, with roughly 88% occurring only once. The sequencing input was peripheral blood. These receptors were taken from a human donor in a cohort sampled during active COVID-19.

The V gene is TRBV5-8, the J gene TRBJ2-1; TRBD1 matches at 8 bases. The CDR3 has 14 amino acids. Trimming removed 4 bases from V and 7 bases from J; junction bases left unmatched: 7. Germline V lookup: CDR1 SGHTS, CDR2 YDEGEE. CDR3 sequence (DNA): TGTGCCAGCAGCCCGCGGACAGGGTGGAATGAGCAGTTCTTC. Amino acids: CASSPRTGWNEQFF.

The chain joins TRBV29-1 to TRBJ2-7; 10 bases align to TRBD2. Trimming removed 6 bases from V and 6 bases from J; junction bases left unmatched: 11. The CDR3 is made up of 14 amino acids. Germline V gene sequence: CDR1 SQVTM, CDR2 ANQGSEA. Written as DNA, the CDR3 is TGCAGCGTGGCCGGGACTAGCGATTTTGCCGAGCAGTACTTC. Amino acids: CSVAGTSDFAEQYF.

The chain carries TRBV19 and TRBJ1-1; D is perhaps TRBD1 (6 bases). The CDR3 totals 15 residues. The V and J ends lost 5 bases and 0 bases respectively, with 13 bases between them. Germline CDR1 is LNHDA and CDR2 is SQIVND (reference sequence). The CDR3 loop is CASSWTGTMNTEAFF. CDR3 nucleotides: TGTGCCAGTAGTTGGACGGGGACAATGAACACTGAAGCTTTCTTT.

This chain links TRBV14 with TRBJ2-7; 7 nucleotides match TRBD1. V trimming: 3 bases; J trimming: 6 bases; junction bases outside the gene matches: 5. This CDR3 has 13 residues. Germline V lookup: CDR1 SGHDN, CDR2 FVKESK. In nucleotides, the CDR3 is TGTGCCAGCAGCCACCAGGGGACAGCCGAGCAGTACTTC. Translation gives CASSHQGTAEQYF.

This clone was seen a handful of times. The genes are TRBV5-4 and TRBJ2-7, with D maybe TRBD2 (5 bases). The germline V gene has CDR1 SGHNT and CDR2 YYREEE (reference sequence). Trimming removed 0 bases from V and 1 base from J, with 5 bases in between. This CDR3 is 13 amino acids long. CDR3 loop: CASSLGRSYEQYF. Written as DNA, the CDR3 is TGTGCCAGCAGCTTGGGGAGGTCCTACGAGCAGTACTTC.

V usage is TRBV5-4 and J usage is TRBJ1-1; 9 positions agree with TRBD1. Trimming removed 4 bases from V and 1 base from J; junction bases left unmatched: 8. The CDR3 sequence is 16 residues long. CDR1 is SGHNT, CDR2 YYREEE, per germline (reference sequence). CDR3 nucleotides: TGTGCCAGCAGCCCTCGGGACAGGGTGGCGAACACTGAAGCTTTCTTT. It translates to CASSPRDRVANTEAFF.

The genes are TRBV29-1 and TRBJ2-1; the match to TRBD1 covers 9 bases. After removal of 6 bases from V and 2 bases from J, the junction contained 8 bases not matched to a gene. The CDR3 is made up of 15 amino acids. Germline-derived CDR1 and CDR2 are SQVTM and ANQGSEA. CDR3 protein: CSVDPGTGPYNEQFF. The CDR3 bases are TGCAGCGTCGATCCCGGGACAGGGCCCTACAATGAGCAGTTCTTC.

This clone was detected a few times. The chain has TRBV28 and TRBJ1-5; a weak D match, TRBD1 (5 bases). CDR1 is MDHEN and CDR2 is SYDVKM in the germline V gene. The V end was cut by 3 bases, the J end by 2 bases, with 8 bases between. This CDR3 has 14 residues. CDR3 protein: CASSFWGGNQPQHF. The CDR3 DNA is TGTGCCAGCAGTTTTTGGGGCGGCAATCAGCCCCAGCATTTT.

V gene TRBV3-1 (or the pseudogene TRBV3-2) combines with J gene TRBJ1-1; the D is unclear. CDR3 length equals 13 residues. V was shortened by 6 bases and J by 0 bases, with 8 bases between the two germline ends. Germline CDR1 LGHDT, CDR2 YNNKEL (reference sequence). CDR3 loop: CASSPQMNTEAFF. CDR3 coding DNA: TGTGCCAGCAGTCCCCAGATGAACACTGAAGCTTTCTTT.

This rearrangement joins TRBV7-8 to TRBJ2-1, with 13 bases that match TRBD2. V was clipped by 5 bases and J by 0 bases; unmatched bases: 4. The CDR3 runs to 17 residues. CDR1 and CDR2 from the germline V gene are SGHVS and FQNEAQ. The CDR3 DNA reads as TGTGCCAGCAGCACTACTAGCGGGAGGGGCTCCTACAATGAGCAGTTCTTC. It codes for CASSTTSGRGSYNEQFF.

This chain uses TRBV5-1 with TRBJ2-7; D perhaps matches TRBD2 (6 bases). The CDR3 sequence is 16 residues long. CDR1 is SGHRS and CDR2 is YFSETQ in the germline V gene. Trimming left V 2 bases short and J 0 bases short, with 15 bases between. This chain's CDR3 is CASSFGPAGLSYEQYF. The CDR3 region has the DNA TGCGCCAGCAGCTTCGGGCCAGCGGGCCTCTCCTACGAGCAGTACTTC.

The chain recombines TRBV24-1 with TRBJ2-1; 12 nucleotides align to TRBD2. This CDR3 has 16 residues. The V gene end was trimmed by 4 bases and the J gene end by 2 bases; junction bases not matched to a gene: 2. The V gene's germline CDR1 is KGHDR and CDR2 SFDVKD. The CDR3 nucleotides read TGTGCCACCAGTGACGCTAGCGGGAGGGCCTACAATGAGCAGTTCTTC. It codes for CATSDASGRAYNEQFF.

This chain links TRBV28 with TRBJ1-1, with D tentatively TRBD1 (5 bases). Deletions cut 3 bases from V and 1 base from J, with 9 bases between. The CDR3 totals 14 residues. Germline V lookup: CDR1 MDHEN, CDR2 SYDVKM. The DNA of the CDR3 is TGTGCCAGCAGTTTGCGGACAAGGAACACTGAAGCTTTCTTT. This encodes CASSLRTRNTEAFF. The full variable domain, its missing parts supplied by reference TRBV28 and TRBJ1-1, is DVKVTQSSRYLVKRTGEKVFLECVQDMDHENMFWYRQDPGLGLRLIYFSYDVKMKEKGDIPEGYSVSREKKERFSLILESASTNQTSMYLCASSLRTRNTEAFFGQGTRLTVV.

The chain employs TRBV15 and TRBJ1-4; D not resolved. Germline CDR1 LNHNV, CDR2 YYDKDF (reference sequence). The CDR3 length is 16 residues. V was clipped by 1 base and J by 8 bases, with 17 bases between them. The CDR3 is CATSRARTAPGEKLFF. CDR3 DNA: TGTGCCACCAGCAGAGCCCGAACAGCCCCGGGGGAAAAACTGTTTTTT.

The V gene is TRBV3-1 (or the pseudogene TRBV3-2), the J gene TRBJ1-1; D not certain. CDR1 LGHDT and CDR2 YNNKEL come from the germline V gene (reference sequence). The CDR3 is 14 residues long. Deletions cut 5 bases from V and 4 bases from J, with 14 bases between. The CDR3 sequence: CASSSRTGGTEAFF. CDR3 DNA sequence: TGTGCCAGCAGCTCACGGACGGGAGGCACTGAAGCTTTCTTT.

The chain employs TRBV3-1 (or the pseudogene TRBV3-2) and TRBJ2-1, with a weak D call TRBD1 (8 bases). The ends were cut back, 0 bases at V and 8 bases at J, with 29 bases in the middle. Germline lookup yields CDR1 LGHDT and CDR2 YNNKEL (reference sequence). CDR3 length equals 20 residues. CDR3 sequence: CASSQETAFQGAGVAHEQFF. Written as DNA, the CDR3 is TGTGCCAGCAGCCAAGAGACAGCGTTCCAGGGGGCGGGAGTGGCCCATGAGCAGTTCTTC.

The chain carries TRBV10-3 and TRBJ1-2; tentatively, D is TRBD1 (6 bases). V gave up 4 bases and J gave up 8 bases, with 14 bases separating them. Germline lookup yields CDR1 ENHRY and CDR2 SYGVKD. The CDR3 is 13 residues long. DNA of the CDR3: TGTGCCATCAGTGGGACAGCCAACCCCGGCTACACCTTC. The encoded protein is CAISGTANPGYTF.

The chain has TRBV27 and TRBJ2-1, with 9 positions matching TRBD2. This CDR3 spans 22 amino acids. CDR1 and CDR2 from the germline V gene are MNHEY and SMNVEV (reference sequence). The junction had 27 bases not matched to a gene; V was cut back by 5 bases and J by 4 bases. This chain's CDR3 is CASSPRTRGVWVAGVIYNEQFF. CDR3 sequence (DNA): TGTGCCAGCAGTCCCCGGACCCGGGGCGTCTGGGTAGCGGGAGTTATTTACAATGAGCAGTTCTTC.

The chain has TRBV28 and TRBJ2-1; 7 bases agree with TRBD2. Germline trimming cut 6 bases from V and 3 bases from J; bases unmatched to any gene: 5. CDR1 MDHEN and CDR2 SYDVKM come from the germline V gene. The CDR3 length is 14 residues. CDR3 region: CASRRLADYNEQFF. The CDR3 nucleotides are TGTGCCAGCAGGCGCCTAGCGGACTACAATGAGCAGTTCTTC.

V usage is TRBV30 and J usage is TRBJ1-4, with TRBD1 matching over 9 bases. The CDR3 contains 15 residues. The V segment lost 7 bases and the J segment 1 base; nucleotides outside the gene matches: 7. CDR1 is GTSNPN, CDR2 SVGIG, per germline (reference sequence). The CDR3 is CAFGTGILTNEKLFF. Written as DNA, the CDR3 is TGTGCCTTTGGGACAGGGATACTAACTAATGAAAAACTGTTTTTT.

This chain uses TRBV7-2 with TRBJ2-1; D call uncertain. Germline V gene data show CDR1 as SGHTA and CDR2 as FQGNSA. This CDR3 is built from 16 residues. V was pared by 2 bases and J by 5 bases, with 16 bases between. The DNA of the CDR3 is TGTGCCAGCAGCTTATCCTGGCCCCTCCGTAACAATGAGCAGTTCTTC. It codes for CASSLSWPLRNNEQFF.

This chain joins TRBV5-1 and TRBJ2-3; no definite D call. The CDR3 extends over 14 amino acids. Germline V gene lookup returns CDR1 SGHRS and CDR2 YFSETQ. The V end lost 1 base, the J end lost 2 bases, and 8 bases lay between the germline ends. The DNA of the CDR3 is TGCGCCAGCAGCTTGACAGCTCTCACAGATACGCAGTATTTT. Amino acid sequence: CASSLTALTDTQYF.